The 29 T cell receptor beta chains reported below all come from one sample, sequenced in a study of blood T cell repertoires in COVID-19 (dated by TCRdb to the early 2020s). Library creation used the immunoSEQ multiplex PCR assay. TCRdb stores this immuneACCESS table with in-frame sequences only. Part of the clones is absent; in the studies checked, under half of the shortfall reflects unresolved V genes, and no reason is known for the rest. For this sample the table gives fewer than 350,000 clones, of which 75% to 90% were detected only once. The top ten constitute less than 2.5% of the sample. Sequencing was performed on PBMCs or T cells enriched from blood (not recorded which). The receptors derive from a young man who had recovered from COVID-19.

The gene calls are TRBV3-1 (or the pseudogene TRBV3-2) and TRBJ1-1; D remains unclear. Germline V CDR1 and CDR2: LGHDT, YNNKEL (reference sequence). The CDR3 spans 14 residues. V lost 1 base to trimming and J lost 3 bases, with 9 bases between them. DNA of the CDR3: TGTGCCAGCAGCCAAGGTCCGGGGTACACTGAAGCTTTCTTT. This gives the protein CASSQGPGYTEAFF.

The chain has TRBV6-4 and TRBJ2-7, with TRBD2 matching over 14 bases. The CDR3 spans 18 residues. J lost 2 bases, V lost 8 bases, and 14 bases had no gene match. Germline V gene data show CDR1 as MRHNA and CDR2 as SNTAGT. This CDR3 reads CASRRGRGLAGVTYEQYF. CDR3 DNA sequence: TGTGCCAGCCGACGGGGCAGGGGACTAGCGGGGGTTACCTACGAGCAGTACTTC.

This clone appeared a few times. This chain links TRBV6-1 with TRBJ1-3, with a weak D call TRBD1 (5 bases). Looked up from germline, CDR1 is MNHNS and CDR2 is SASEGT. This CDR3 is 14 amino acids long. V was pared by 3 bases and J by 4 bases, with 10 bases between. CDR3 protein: CASSDRENGNTIYF. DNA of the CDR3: TGTGCCAGCAGTGACAGGGAAAACGGAAACACCATATATTTT.

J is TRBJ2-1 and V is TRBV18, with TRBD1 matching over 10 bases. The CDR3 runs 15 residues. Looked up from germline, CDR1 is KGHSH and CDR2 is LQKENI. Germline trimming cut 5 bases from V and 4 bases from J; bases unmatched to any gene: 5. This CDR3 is CASSAGQGWYNEQFF. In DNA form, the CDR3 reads TGTGCCAGCTCAGCGGGACAGGGGTGGTACAATGAGCAGTTCTTC. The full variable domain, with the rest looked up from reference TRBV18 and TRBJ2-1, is NAGVMQNPRHLVRRRGQEARLRCSPMKGHSHVYWYRQLPEEGLKFMVYLQKENIIDESGMPKERFSAEFPKEGPSILRIQQVVRGDSAAYFCASSAGQGWYNEQFFGPGTRLTVL.

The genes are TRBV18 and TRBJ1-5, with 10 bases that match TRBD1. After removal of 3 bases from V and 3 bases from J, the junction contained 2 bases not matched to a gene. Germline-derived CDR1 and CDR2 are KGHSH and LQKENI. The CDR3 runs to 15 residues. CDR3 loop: CASSPGTGVNQPQHF. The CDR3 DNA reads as TGTGCCAGCTCACCCGGGACAGGGGTCAATCAGCCCCAGCATTTT.

The CDR3 DNA sequence: TGTGCCAGCTCACCTAATTCCGGGACATCGAACACTGAAGCTTTCTTT. This translates into CASSPNSGTSNTEAFF. The chain employs TRBV18 and TRBJ1-1; D perhaps matches TRBD1 (6 bases). Trimming pared 3 bases from V and 1 base from J, leaving 15 bases between. Per germline, CDR1 KGHSH and CDR2 LQKENI. This CDR3 comprises 16 residues.

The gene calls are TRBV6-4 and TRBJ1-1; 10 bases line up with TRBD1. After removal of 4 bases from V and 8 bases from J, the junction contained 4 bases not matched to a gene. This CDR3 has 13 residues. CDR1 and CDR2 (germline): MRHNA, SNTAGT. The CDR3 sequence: CASSGGTGAEAFF. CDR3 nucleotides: TGTGCCAGCAGTGGGGGGACAGGGGCCGAAGCTTTCTTT.

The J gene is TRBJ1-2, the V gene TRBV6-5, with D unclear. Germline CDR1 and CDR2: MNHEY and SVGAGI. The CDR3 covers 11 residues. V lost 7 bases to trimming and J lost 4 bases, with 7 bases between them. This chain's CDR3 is CASTEGYGYTF. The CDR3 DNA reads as TGTGCCAGCACCGAGGGCTATGGCTACACCTTC.

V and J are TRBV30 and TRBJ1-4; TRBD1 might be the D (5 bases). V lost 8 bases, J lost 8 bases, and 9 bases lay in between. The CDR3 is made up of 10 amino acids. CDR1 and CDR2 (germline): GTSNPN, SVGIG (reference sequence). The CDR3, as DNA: TGTGCCGGGACCGGGGAAAAACTGTTTTTT. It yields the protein CAGTGEKLFF.

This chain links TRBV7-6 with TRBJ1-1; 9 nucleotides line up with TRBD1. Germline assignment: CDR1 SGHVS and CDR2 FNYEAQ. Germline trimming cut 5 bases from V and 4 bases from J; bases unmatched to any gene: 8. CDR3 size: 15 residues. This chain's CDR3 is CASSTTGGSGTEAFF. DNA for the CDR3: TGTGCCAGCAGCACTACAGGGGGCTCTGGCACTGAAGCTTTCTTT.

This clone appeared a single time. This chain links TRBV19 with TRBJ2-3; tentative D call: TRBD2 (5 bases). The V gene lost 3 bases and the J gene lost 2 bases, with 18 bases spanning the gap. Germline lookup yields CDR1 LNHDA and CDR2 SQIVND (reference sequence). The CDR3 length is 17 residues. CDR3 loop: CASSMRRTGSFTDTQYF. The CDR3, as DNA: TGTGCCAGTAGTATGCGGAGGACTGGGTCCTTCACAGATACGCAGTATTTT.

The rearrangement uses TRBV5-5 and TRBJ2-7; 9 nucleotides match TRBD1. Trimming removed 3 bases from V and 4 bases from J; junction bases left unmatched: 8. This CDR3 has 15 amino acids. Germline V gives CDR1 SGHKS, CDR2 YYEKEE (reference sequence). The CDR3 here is CASSSTPGQGYEQYF. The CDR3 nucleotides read TGTGCCAGCAGCTCAACACCGGGACAGGGATACGAGCAGTACTTC.

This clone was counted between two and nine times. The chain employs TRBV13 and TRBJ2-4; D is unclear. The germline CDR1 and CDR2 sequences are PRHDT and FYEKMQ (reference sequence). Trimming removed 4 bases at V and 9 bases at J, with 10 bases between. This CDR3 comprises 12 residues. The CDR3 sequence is CASSSGGGIQYF. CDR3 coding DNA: TGTGCCAGCAGCTCCGGCGGCGGCATTCAGTACTTC.

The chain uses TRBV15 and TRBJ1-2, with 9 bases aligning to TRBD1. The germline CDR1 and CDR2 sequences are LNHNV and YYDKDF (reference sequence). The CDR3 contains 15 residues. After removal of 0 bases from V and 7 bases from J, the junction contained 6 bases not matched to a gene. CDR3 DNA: TGTGCCACCAGCAGAGATGTAGGACAGGGGCTTGGCTACACCTTC. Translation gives CATSRDVGQGLGYTF.

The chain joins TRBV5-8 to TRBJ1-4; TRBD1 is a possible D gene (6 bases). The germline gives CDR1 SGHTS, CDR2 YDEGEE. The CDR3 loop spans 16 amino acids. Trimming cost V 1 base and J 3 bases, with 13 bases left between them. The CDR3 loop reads CASSLFKTGANEKLFF. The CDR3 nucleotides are TGTGCCAGCAGCTTGTTTAAGACAGGCGCTAATGAAAAACTGTTTTTT.

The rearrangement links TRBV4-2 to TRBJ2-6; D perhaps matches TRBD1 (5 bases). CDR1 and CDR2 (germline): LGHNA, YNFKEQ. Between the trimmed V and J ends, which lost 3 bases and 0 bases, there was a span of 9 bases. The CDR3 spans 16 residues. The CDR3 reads CASSHATVSGANVLTF. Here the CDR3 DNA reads TGTGCCAGCAGCCACGCGACAGTCTCTGGGGCCAACGTCCTGACTTTC.

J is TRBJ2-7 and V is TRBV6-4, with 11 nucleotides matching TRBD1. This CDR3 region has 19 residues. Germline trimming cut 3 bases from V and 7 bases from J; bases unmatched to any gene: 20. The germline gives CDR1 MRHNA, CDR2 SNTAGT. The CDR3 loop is CASSDEPGQGDQMEWEQYF. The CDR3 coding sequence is TGTGCCAGCAGTGATGAACCGGGACAGGGGGACCAAATGGAGTGGGAGCAGTACTTC.

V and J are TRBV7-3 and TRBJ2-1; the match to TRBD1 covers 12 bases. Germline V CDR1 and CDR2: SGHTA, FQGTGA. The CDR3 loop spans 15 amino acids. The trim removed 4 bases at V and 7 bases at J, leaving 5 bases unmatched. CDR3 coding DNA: TGTGCCAGCAGCTACGGGACAGGGGGCAAAAATGAGCAGTTCTTC. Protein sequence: CASSYGTGGKNEQFF.

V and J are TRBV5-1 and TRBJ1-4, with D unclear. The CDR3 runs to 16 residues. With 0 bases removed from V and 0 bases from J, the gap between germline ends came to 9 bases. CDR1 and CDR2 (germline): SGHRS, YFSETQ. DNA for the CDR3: TGCGCCAGCAGCTTGGCCGGTACGACAACTAATGAAAAACTGTTTTTT. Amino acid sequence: CASSLAGTTTNEKLFF.

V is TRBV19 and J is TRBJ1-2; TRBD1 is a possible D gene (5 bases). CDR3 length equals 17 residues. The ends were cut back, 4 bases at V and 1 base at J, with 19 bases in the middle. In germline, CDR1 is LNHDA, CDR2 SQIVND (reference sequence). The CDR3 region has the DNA TGTGCCAGTAGTACCTGGGGCCGGGAGCCGCATAACTATGGCTACACCTTC. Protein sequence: CASSTWGREPHNYGYTF.

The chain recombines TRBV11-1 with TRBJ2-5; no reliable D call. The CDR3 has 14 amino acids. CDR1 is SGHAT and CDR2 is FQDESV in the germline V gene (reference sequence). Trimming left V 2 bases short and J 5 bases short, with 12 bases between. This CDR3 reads CASSLNGFGETQYF. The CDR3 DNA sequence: TGTGCCAGCAGCTTAAACGGGTTCGGGGAGACCCAGTACTTC.

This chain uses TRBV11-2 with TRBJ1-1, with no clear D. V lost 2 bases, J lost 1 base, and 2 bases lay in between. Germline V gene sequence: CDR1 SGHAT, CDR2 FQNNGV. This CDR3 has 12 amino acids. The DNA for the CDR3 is TGTGCCAGCAGCTTACGGAACACTGAAGCTTTCTTT. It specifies CASSLRNTEAFF.

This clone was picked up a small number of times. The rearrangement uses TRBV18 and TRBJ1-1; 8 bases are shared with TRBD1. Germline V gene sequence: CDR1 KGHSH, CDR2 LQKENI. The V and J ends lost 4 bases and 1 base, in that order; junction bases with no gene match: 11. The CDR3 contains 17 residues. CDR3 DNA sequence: TGTGCCAGCTCACTCACGGCCTGGGGGACAGGGAACACTGAAGCTTTCTTT. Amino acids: CASSLTAWGTGNTEAFF.

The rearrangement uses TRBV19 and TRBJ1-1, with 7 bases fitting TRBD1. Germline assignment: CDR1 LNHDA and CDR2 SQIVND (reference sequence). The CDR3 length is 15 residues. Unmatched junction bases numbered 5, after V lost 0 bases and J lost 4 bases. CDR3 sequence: CASSIDPGGSTEAFF. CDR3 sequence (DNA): TGTGCCAGTAGTATAGATCCAGGGGGATCCACTGAAGCTTTCTTT.

This CDR3 reads CASSLRSGTVGFGELFF. The DNA of the CDR3 is TGTGCCAGCAGCTTGAGGTCCGGGACAGTGGGGTTTGGGGAGCTGTTTTTT. The chain recombines TRBV11-2 with TRBJ2-2; 7 bases agree with TRBD1. Per the germline V gene, CDR1 is SGHAT and CDR2 is FQNNGV. CDR3 length: 17 amino acids. The junction had 15 bases not matched to a gene; V was cut back by 3 bases and J by 8 bases.

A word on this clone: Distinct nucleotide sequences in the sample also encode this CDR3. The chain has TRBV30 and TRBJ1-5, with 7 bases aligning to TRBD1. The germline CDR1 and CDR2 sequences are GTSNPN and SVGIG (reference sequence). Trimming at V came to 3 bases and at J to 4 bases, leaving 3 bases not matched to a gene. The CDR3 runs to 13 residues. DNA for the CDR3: TGTGCCTGGAGCAGGGGGAGTAATCAGCCCCAGCATTTT. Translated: CAWSRGSNQPQHF.

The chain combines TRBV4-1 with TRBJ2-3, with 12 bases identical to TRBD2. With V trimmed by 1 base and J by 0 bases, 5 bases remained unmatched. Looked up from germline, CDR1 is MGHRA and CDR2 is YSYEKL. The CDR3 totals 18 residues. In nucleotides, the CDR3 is TGCGCCAGCAGCCAAGTTGGACTAGCGGGGAGAAGCACAGATACGCAGTATTTT. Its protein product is CASSQVGLAGRSTDTQYF.

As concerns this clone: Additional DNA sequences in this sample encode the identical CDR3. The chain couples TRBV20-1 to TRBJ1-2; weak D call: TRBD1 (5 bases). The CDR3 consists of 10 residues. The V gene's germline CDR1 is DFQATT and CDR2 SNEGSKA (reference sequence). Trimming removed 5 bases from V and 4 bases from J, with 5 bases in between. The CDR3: CSAGAYGYTF. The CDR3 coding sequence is TGCAGTGCTGGGGCCTATGGCTACACCTTC.

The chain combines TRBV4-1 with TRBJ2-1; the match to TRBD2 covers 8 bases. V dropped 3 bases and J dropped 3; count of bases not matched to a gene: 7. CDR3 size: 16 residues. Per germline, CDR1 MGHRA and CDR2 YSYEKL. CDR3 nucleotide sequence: TGCGCCAGCAGCCACCCCTCCGCGGGGGGCTACAATGAGCAGTTCTTC. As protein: CASSHPSAGGYNEQFF.